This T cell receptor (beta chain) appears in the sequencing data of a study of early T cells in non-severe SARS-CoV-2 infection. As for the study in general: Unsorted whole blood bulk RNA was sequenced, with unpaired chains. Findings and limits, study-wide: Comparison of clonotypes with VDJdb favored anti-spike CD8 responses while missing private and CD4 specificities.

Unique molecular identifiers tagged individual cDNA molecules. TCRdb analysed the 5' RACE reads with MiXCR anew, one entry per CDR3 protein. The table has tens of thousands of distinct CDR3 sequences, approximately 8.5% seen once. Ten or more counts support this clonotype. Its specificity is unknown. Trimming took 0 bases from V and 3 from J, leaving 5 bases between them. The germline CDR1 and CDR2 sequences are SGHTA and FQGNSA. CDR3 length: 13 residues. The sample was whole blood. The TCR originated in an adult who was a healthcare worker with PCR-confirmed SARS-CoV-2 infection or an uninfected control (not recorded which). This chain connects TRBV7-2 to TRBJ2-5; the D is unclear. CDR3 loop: CASSLAWKETQYF. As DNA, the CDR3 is TGTGCCAGCAGCTTAGCTTGGAAAGAGACCCAGTACTTC.